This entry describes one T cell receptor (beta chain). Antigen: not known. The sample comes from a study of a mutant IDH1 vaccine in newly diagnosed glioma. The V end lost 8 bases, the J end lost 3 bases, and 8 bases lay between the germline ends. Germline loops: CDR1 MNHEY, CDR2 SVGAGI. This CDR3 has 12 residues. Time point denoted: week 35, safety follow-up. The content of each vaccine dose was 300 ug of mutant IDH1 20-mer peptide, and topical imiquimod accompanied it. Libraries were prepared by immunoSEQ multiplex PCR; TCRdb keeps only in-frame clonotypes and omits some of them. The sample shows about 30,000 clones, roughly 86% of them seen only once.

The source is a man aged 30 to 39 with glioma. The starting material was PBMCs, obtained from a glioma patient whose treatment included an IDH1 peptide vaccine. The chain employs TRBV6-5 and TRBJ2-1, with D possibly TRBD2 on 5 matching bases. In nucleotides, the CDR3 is TGTGCCAGCGGTCGGGGCTACAATGAGCAGTTCTTC. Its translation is CASGRGYNEQFF.